The text below deals with one T cell receptor (beta chain). Profiled with immunoSEQ multiplex PCR; TCRdb holds only in-frame clones, not every one. The sample lists approximately 140,000 clones; roughly 82% were seen once. The germline V gene has CDR1 LGHNA and CDR2 YNFKEQ. The trim removed 0 bases at V and 4 bases at J, leaving 2 bases unmatched. The CDR3 runs 14 residues. The sample belongs to a study of blood T cell repertoires in COVID-19. The sequenced sample was peripheral blood. The chain uses TRBV4-2 and TRBJ1-2; the match to TRBD1 covers 7 bases. The receptor was isolated from a man at least 80 years old with acute or convalescent COVID-19. In DNA form, the CDR3 reads TGTGCCAGCAGCCAAGAGACAGGGACCTATGGCTACACCTTC. This encodes CASSQETGTYGYTF.